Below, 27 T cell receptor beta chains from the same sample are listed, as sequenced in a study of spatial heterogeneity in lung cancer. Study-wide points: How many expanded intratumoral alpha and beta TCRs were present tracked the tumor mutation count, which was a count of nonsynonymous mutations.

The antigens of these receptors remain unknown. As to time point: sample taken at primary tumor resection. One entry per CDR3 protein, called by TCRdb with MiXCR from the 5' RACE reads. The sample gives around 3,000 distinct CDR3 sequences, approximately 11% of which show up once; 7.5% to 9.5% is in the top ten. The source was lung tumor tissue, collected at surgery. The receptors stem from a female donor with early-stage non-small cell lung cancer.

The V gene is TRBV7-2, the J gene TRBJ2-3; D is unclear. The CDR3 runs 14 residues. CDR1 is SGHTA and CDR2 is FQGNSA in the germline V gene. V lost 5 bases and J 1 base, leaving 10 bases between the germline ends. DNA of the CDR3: TGTGCCAGCAGCCGAGTTTGGGGCACAGATACGCAGTATTTT. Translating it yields CASSRVWGTDTQYF.

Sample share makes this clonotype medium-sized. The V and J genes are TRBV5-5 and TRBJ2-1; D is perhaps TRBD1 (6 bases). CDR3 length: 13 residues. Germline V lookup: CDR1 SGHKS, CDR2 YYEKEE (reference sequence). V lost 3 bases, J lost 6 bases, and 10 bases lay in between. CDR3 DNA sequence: TGTGCCAGCAGCTCCAGGGGTATCAATGAGCAGTTCTTC. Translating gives CASSSRGINEQFF. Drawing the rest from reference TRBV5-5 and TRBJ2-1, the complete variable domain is DAGVTQSPTHLIKTRGQQVTLRCSPISGHKSVSWYQQVLGQGPQFIFQYYEKEERGRGNFPDRFSARQFPNYSSELNVNALLLGDSALYLCASSSRGINEQFFGPGTRLTVL.

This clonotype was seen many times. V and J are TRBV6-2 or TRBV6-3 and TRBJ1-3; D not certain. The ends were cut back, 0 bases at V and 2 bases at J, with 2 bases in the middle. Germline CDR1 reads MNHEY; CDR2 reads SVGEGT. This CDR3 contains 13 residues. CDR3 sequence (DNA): TGTGCCAGCAGTTACTCGGCTGGAAACACCATATATTTT. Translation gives CASSYSAGNTIYF.

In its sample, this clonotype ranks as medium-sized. CDR3 loop: CASSSVTSGAYEQYF. Written as DNA, the CDR3 is TGTGCCAGCAGCTCAGTGACTAGCGGGGCCTACGAGCAGTACTTC. The rearrangement joins TRBV7-9 to TRBJ2-7; 11 nucleotides agree with TRBD2. V was clipped by 4 bases and J by 2 bases; unmatched bases: 4. This CDR3 contains 15 residues. Germline assignment: CDR1 SEHNR and CDR2 FQNEAQ (reference sequence). Looking up the rest from reference TRBV7-9 and TRBJ2-7 gives the full variable domain: DTGVSQNPRHKITKRGQNVTFRCDPISEHNRLYWYRQTLGQGPEFLTYFQNEAQLEKSRLLSDRFSAERPKGSFSTLEIQRTEQGDSAMYLCASSSVTSGAYEQYFGPGTRLTVT.

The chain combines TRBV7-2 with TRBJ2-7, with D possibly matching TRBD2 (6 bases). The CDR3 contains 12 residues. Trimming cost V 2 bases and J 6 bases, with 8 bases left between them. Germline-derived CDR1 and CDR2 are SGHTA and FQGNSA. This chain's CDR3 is CASSLRGLEQYF. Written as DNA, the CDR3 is TGTGCCAGCAGCTTACGGGGACTCGAGCAGTACTTC.

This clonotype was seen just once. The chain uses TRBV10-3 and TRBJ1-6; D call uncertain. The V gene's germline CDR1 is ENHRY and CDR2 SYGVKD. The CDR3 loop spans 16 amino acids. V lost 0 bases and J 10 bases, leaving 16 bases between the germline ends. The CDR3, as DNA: TGTGCCATCAGTGAGTCGGGATCGATAGCTAGCTCACCCCTCCACTTT. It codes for CAISESGSIASSPLHF.

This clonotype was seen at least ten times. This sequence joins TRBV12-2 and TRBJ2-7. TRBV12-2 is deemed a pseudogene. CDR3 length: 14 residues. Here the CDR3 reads CASRLDLSSYEQYV. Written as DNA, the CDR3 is TGTGCAAGTCGCTTAGATCTTAGCTCCTACGAGCAGTACGTC.

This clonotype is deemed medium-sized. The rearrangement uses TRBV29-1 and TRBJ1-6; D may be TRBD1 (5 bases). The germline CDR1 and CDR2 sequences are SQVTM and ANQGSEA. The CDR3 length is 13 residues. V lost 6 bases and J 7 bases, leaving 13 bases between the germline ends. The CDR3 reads CSVAVTANSPLHF. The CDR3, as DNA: TGCAGCGTCGCGGTGACAGCCAATTCACCCCTCCACTTT.

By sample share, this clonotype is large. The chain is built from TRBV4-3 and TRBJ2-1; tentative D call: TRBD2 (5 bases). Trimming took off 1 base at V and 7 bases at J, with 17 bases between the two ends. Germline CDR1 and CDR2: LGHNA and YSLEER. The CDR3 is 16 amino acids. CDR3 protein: CASSQVPIRRGNEQFF. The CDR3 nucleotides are TGCGCCAGCAGCCAAGTGCCTATTCGACGAGGGAATGAGCAGTTCTTC.

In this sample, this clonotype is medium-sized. DNA of the CDR3: TGTGCCAGCACCCCACAGGGGCCGAACACTGAAGCTTTCTTT. Translated, it gives CASTPQGPNTEAFF. The V gene is TRBV11-2, the J gene TRBJ1-1; 7 nucleotides match TRBD1. The CDR3 length is 14 residues. From germline, CDR1 is SGHAT and CDR2 FQNNGV. V lost 7 bases and J lost 1; bases outside the gene matches: 6.

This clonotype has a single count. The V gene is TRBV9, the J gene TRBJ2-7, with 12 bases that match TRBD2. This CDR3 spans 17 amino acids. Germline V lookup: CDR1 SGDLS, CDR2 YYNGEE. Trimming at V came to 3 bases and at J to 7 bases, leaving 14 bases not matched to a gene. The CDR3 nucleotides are TGTGCCAGCAGCGCTCACGCCATCGGACTAGCGGGATCGGAGCAGTACTTC. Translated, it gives CASSAHAIGLAGSEQYF. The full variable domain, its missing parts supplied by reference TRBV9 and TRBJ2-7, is DSGVTQTPKHLITATGQRVTLRCSPRSGDLSVYWYQQSLDQGLQFLIQYYNGEERAKGNILERFSAQQFPDLHSELNLSSLELGDSALYFCASSAHAIGLAGSEQYFGPGTRLTVT.

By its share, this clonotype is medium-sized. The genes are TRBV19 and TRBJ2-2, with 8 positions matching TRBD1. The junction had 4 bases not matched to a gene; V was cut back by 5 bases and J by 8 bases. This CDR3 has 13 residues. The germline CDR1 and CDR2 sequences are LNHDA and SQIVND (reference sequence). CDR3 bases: TGTGCCAGTAGTGGACAGGGTTTTGGGGAGCTGTTTTTT. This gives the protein CASSGQGFGELFF.

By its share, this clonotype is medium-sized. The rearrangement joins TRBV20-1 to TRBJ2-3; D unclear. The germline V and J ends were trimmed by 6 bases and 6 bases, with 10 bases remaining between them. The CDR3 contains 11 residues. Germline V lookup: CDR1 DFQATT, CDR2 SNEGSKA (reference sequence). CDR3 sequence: CSALPHDTQYF. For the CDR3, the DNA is TGCAGTGCCTTGCCCCATGATACGCAGTATTTT.

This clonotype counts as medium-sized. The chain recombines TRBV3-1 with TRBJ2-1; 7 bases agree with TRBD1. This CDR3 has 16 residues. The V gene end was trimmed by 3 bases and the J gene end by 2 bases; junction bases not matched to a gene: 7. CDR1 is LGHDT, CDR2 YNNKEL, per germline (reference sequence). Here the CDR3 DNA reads TGTGCCAGCAGCCACCCCAGACAGGGAGCCTACAATGAGCAGTTCTTC. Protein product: CASSHPRQGAYNEQFF.

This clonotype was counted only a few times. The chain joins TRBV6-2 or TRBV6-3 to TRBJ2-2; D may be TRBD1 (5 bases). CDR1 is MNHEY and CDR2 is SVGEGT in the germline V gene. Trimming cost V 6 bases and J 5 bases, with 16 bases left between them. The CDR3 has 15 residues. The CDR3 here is CASSPPGRETGELFF. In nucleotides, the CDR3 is TGTGCCAGCAGCCCACCAGGGCGCGAGACCGGGGAGCTGTTTTTT.

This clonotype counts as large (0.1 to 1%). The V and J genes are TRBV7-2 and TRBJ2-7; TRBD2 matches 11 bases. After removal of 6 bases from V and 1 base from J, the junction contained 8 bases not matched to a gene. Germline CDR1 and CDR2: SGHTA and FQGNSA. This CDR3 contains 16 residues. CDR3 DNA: TGTGCCAGCAGTCCTAGACTAGCGGGGCCATCCTACGAGCAGTACGTC. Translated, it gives CASSPRLAGPSYEQYV.

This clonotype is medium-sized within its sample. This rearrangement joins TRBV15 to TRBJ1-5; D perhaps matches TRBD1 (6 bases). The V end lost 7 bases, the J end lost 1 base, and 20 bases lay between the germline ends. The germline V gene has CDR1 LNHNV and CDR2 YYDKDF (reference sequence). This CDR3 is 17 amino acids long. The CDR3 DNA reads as TGTGCCACCACACGGAAGGGGGGAGTGGGGAGCAATCAGCCCCAGCATTTT. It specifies CATTRKGGVGSNQPQHF. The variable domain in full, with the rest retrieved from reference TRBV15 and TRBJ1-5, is DAMVIQNPRYQVTQFGKPVTLSCSQTLNHNVMYWYQQKSSQAPKLLFHYYDKDFNNEADTPDNFQSRRPNTSFCFLDIRSPGLGDTAMYLCATTRKGGVGSNQPQHFGDGTRLSIL.

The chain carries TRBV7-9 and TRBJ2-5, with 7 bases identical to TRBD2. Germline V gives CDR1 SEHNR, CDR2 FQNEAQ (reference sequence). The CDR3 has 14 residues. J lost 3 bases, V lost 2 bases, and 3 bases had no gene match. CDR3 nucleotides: TGTGCCAGCAGCTTAAAGGGGAGGGAAGAGACCCAGTACTTC. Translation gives CASSLKGREETQYF.

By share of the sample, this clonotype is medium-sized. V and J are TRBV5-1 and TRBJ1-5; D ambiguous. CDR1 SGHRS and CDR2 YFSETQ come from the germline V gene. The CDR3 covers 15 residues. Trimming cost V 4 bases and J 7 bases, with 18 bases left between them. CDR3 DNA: TGCGCCAGCAGCCCGGCGGGCCAGCCCGAGCAGCCCCAGCATTTT. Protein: CASSPAGQPEQPQHF.

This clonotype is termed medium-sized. The chain's CDR3 is CSARRIYDRYQETQYF. CDR3 DNA: TGCAGTGCTAGGAGAATTTATGACAGGTACCAAGAGACCCAGTACTTC. This chain joins TRBV20-1 and TRBJ2-5; tentatively, D is TRBD1 (6 bases). V shed 3 bases and J shed 0 bases, with 17 bases lying between them. The CDR3 has 16 residues. The germline CDR1 and CDR2 sequences are DFQATT and SNEGSKA (reference sequence).

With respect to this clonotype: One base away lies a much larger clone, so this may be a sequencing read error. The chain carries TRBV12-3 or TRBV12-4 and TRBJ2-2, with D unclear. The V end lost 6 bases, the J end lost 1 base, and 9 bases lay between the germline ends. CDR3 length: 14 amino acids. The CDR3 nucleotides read TGTGCCAGCAGGTTTCGAGAGAACACCGGGGAGCTGTTTTTT. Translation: CASRFRENTGELFF.

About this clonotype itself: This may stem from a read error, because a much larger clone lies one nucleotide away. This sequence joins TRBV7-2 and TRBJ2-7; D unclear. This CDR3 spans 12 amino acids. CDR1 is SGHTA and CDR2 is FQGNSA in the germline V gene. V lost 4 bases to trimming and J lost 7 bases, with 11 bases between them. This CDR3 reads CASSSAFDEQYF. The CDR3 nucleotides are TGTGCCAGCAGCTCAGCGTTTGATGAGCAGTACTTC.

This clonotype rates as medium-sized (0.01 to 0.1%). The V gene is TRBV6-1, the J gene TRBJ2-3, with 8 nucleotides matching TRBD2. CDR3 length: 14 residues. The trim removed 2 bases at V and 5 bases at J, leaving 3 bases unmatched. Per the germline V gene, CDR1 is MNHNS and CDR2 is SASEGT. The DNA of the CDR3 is TGTGCCAGCAGTGAACGGACTAGCCGAGATACGCAGTATTTT. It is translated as CASSERTSRDTQYF.

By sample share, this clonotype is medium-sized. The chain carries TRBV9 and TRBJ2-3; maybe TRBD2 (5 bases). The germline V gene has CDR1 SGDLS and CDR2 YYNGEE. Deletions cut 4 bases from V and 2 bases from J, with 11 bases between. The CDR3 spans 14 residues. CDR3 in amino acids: CASSQPGNTDTQYF. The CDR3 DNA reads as TGTGCCAGCAGCCAACCCGGGAACACAGATACGCAGTATTTT.

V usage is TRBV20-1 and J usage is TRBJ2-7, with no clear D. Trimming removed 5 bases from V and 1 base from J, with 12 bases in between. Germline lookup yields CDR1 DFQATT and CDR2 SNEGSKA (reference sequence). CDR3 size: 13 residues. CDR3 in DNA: TGCAGTGCTCTGTCCTCCGATTCCTACGAGCAGTACGTC. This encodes CSALSSDSYEQYV.

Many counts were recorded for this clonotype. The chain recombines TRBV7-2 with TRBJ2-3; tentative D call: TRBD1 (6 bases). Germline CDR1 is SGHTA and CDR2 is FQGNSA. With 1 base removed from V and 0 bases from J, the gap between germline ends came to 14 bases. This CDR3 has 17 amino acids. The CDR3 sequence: CASSLVRTDLSTDTQYF. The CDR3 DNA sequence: TGTGCCAGCAGCTTAGTTAGGACAGACCTTAGCACAGATACGCAGTATTTT.

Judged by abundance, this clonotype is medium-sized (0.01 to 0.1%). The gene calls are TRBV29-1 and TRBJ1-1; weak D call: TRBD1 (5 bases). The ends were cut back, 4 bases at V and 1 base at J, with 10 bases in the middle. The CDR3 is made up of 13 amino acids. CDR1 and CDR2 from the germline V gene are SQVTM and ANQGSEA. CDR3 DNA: TGCAGCGTTGTTTCAGGGACGAACACTGAAGCTTTCTTT. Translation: CSVVSGTNTEAFF. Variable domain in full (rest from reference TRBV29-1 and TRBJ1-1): SAVISQKPSRDICQRGTSLTIQCQVDSQVTMMFWYRQQPGQSLTLIATANQGSEATYESGFVIDKFPISRPNLTFSTLTVSNMSPEDSSIYLCSVVSGTNTEAFFGQGTRLTVV.